Following are 23 T cell receptor beta chains from one sample sequenced in a study of blood T cells in healthy people across ages. Primed by a sample-barcoded 5' primer and a J-beta primer mix, a second PCR proceeded for about 7 to 12 cycles. TCRdb called the 5' RACE reads again in MiXCR, with one record for every CDR3 protein. The sample carries roughly 800,000 distinct CDR3 sequences, roughly 64% recorded once. Source material: blood. The receptors shown here come from a man younger than 45 in good health.

CDR3 DNA: TGTGCCAGCAGCCACGAGGGTGGCTACACCTTC. Translation gives CASSHEGGYTF. The chain joins TRBV4-2 to TRBJ1-2; D is uncertain. The CDR3 totals 11 residues. The germline V gene has CDR1 LGHNA and CDR2 YNFKEQ. V was pared by 3 bases and J by 7 bases, with 6 bases between.

This chain connects TRBV10-3 to TRBJ2-5; a possible D gene is TRBD2 (5 bases). Germline V gene lookup returns CDR1 ENHRY and CDR2 SYGVKD. The CDR3 contains 15 residues. V lost 0 bases and J 11 bases, leaving 19 bases between the germline ends. The CDR3 coding sequence is TGTGCCATCAGTGAGTCGACGTCGGTGGAGGCAGAGCAGTACTTC. Its protein product is CAISESTSVEAEQYF.

The CDR3 loop reads CASSQVSGSLNEQFF. In DNA, the CDR3 is TGTGCCAGCAGCCAAGTTTCCGGCTCGCTCAATGAGCAGTTCTTC. The chain recombines TRBV3-1 with TRBJ2-1; D remains unclear. Trimming left V 1 base short and J 6 bases short, with 13 bases between. CDR3 length equals 15 residues. Germline V gives CDR1 LGHDT, CDR2 YNNKEL (reference sequence).

This rearrangement joins TRBV20-1 to TRBJ1-5, with 8 positions matching TRBD1. The CDR3 is 17 amino acids. Germline CDR1 DFQATT, CDR2 SNEGSKA (reference sequence). Losses at the gene ends were 1 base for V and 1 base for J; bases not matched to a gene: 9. DNA of the CDR3: TGCAGTGCTAGAGTTTGGCAGGGGGCTATAAGCAATCAGCCCCAGCATTTT. Translation: CSARVWQGAISNQPQHF.

In the case of this clonotype: A read error may produce the germline difference seen at one junction end. The chain is built from TRBV7-2 and TRBJ2-4; D unclear. Matching the DNA end better, TRBJ2-7 makes the J call doubtful. The CDR3 spans 15 residues. Germline CDR1 and CDR2: SGHTA and FQGNSA. In nucleotides, the CDR3 is TGTGCCTGCAGCTTAACGGTCTCCGGCCTCTACGAGCAGTACTTC. Its translation: CACSLTVSGLYEQYF.

This rearrangement joins TRBV12-3 or TRBV12-4 to TRBJ2-7; 8 bases align to TRBD1. With 8 bases clipped from V and 2 bases from J, the junction kept 5 bases outside the gene matches. The CDR3 is 13 residues long. CDR3 nucleotide sequence: TGTGCCAGCCGACTGACAGGGGCCTACGAGCAGTACTTC. Translated, it gives CASRLTGAYEQYF.

A single count supports this clonotype. This chain connects TRBV7-9 to TRBJ1-1, with no clear D. The germline gives CDR1 SEHNR, CDR2 FQNEAQ (reference sequence). This CDR3 is 14 amino acids long. V was clipped by 1 base and J by 0 bases, with 6 bases between them. CDR3 loop: CASSLGAMNTEAFF. The CDR3 DNA is TGTGCCAGCAGCTTAGGTGCAATGAACACTGAAGCTTTCTTT.

Only a few counts were recorded for this clonotype. This chain connects TRBV6-5 to TRBJ1-5; D is uncertain. Germline-derived CDR1 and CDR2 are MNHEY and SVGAGI. V was shortened by 6 bases and J by 10 bases, with 16 bases between the two germline ends. The CDR3 sequence is 13 residues long. CDR3 bases: TGTGCCAGCAGGCTGGGCCTGGGATCCCCCCAGCATTTT. This encodes CASRLGLGSPQHF.

On this clonotype itself: Given a much more abundant clone one base away, this may be a read error. The CDR3 is CASSQAEKETQYF. Written as DNA, the CDR3 is TGCGCCAGCAGCCAAGCAGAAAAAGAGACCCAGTACTTC. V usage is TRBV4-1 and J usage is TRBJ2-5, with D hard to call. The germline V gene has CDR1 MGHRA and CDR2 YSYEKL. CDR3 size: 13 residues. The V gene lost 1 base and the J gene lost 3 bases, with 6 bases spanning the gap.

The chain links TRBV27 to TRBJ2-7; D unresolved. Germline loops: CDR1 MNHEY, CDR2 SMNVEV (reference sequence). Trimming took 8 bases from V and 2 from J, leaving 10 bases between them. The CDR3 extends over 12 amino acids. CDR3 residues: CASPVVTYEQYF. The CDR3 nucleotides read TGTGCCAGCCCCGTAGTAACCTACGAGCAGTACTTC.

This clonotype has only one observation. The chain combines TRBV20-1 with TRBJ2-6; TRBD2 might be the D (6 bases). Deletions cut 6 bases from V and 2 bases from J, with 23 bases between. CDR1 is DFQATT and CDR2 is SNEGSKA in the germline V gene (reference sequence). This CDR3 is built from 18 residues. The CDR3: CSARHRREIIPGANVLTF. In DNA form, the CDR3 reads TGCAGTGCGCGCCATCGACGGGAGATTATCCCTGGGGCCAACGTCCTGACTTTC.

This clonotype was recorded a few times. This sequence joins TRBV6-5 and TRBJ1-2; D not resolved. V dropped 6 bases and J dropped 6 bases, with 14 bases sitting between them. CDR1 MNHEY and CDR2 SVGAGI come from the germline V gene. The length of the CDR3 is 13 residues. Here the CDR3 DNA reads TGTGCCAGCAGATTAGCAGGAAGGAATGGCTACACCTTC. Translating gives CASRLAGRNGYTF.

The chain combines TRBV20-1 with TRBJ2-1, with 8 positions matching TRBD2. CDR1 DFQATT and CDR2 SNEGSKA come from the germline V gene (reference sequence). The CDR3 runs 14 residues. The J segment lost 13 bases and the V segment lost 6 bases, leaving 17 bases of the junction unmatched. CDR3 DNA sequence: TGCAGTGCCAGCCGGGGGGGCTCGGGAAAGACCCAGTTCTTC. The encoded protein is CSASRGGSGKTQFF.

The genes are TRBV12-3 or TRBV12-4 and TRBJ2-1; D is uncertain. The CDR3 consists of 12 residues. Trimming took 7 bases from V and 4 from J, leaving 8 bases between them. The DNA for the CDR3 is TGTGCCAGCACCTTGGGATACAATGAGCAGTTCTTC. Amino acid sequence: CASTLGYNEQFF.

There are a few counts of this clonotype. The V call is TRBV28, the J call TRBJ2-7; TRBD2 is a possible D gene (7 bases). The V and J ends lost 9 bases and 5 bases respectively, with 17 bases between them. Looked up from germline, CDR1 is MDHEN and CDR2 is SYDVKM. The CDR3 is made up of 13 amino acids. Here the CDR3 DNA reads TGTGCCAGTACGGGGGGCCATTTTGACGAGCAGTACTTC. Translated: CASTGGHFDEQYF.

This clonotype has more than one count but fewer than ten. This chain connects TRBV4-3 to TRBJ2-1; TRBD2 matches at 8 bases. The J segment lost 7 bases and the V segment lost 1 base, leaving 6 bases of the junction unmatched. CDR3 length: 15 residues. Germline V gives CDR1 LGHNA, CDR2 YSLEER. The CDR3 nucleotides read TGCGCCAGCAGCCAAGGTGCGGCGGGAGGTAATGAGCAGTTCTTC. It encodes CASSQGAAGGNEQFF.

The rearrangement uses TRBV6-5 and TRBJ1-2, with D hard to call. CDR1 MNHEY and CDR2 SVGAGI come from the germline V gene. The CDR3 has 14 residues. Trimming took 4 bases from V and 0 from J, leaving 9 bases between them. CDR3 sequence reads: CASSSQRANYGYTF. Written as DNA, the CDR3 is TGTGCCAGCAGTTCCCAGAGGGCTAACTATGGCTACACCTTC.

The chain is built from TRBV4-2 and TRBJ2-5; D gene unclear. V was trimmed by 6 bases and J by 11 bases, leaving 13 bases between them. The CDR3 is 11 amino acids. Germline V gives CDR1 LGHNA, CDR2 YNFKEQ. The CDR3 DNA reads as TGTGCCAGCAGGGTTGAGAATGAGCAGTACTTC. This codes for CASRVENEQYF.

The chain employs TRBV18 and TRBJ2-1; TRBD1 aligns across 7 bases. CDR1 is KGHSH, CDR2 LQKENI, per germline. The CDR3 is 16 amino acids. The junction had 9 bases not matched to a gene; V was cut back by 0 bases and J by 7 bases. CDR3 sequence: CASSPPDRSDFNEQFF. The CDR3 region has the DNA TGTGCCAGCTCACCACCGGACAGGAGTGACTTTAATGAGCAGTTCTTC.

This clonotype showed up just a few times. The rearrangement joins TRBV4-3 to TRBJ1-2; tentatively, D is TRBD1 (6 bases). The CDR3 length is 13 residues. Germline loops: CDR1 LGHNA, CDR2 YSLEER. V was shortened by 1 base and J by 8 bases, with 11 bases between the two germline ends. CDR3 coding DNA: TGCGCCAGCAGCCAAGGCAGGGGCTGGGGCTACACCTTC. As protein: CASSQGRGWGYTF.

J is TRBJ2-7 and V is TRBV7-9; 9 bases fit TRBD2. The trim removed 6 bases at V and 2 bases at J, leaving 8 bases unmatched. This CDR3 is built from 15 residues. Germline CDR1 is SEHNR and CDR2 is FQNEAQ (reference sequence). The CDR3 DNA is TGTGCCAGCAGTGGCCAAGCGGGAGGTCCCTACGAGCAGTACTTC. Translated, it gives CASSGQAGGPYEQYF.

The chain employs TRBV3-1 and TRBJ1-5, with D unclear. V was cut by 3 bases and J by 4 bases, with 10 bases left in between. This CDR3 contains 14 residues. The germline gives CDR1 LGHDT, CDR2 YNNKEL (reference sequence). Here the CDR3 reads CASSHSFRNQPQHF. As DNA, the CDR3 is TGTGCCAGCAGCCATTCTTTCAGGAATCAGCCCCAGCATTTT.

The sample holds a few counts of this clonotype. V and J are TRBV28 and TRBJ2-7; TRBD1 aligns across 7 bases. Germline V CDR1 and CDR2: MDHEN, SYDVKM. J was trimmed by 0 bases and V by 2 bases; bases with no gene match: 4. CDR3 length: 15 residues. The CDR3 DNA reads as TGTGCCAGCAGTTTAGTAGGACAGGCCTCCTACGAGCAGTACTTC. It is translated as CASSLVGQASYEQYF.